This T cell receptor beta chain came from a study of T cell responses to AZD1222 COVID-19 vaccine. Notes on this clone: No antigen is known for it.

Profiled with immunoSEQ multiplex PCR; TCRdb holds only in-frame clones, not every one. This sample has roughly 160,000 clones, with 80% to 95% found just once. Study-wide results and limits: Reportedly, close to half of spike-specific TCRs are directed against unmutated variant regions. At baseline, seropositivity was found in only six or seven AZD1222 recipients. Clonal diversity was possibly underestimated; the donors were predominantly white British and more often female. No day 14 peak samples; only post-peak repertoires were characterized.

Trimming shortened V by 6 bases and J by 6 bases, and 11 bases separated the two germline ends. The germline gives CDR1 KGHSH, CDR2 LQKENI. The CDR3 totals 13 residues. J is TRBJ2-2 and V is TRBV18; possible D gene TRBD1, 6 bases. The material sequenced was peripheral blood, taken on day 0 of AZD1222 vaccination. The receptor was derived from an adult in good health. The CDR3 protein is CASSYRDPGELFF. CDR3 nucleotide sequence: TGTGCCAGCTCCTACAGGGATCCCGGGGAGCTGTTTTTT.